This TCR beta chain is from a study of blood T cells in healthy people across ages. This clonotype was seen a handful of times. PCR was performed a second time for about 7 to 11 cycles using a sample-barcoded 5' primer and a J-beta primer mix. Every cDNA molecule bore a tag from a template-switch adaptor containing 12 random nucleotides. TCRdb redid the calling of the 5' RACE reads with MiXCR, one entry per CDR3 protein. The data show roughly 1,500,000 distinct CDR3 sequences, about 40% seen once. Germline lookup yields CDR1 SGHDN and CDR2 FVKESK. Trimming removed 4 bases from V and 0 bases from J, with 16 bases in between. The CDR3 is 17 residues long.

The receptor comes from a woman under 30 in good health. Sequenced sample: blood. The chain couples TRBV14 to TRBJ2-1; a weak D match, TRBD2 (5 bases). The CDR3 loop is CASSPRLGVLSYNEQFF. Here the CDR3 DNA reads TGTGCCAGCAGCCCTCGGCTGGGAGTACTCTCCTACAATGAGCAGTTCTTC.